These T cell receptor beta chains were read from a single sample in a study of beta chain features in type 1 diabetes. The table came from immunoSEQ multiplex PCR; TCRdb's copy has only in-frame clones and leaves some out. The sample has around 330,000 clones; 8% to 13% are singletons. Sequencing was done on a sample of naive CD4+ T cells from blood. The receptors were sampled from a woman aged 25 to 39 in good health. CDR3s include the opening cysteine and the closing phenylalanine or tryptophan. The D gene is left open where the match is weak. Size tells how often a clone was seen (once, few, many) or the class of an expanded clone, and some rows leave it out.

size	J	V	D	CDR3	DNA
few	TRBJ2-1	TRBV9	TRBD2	CASATRGASGYNEQFF	TGTGCCAGCGCAACCCGAGGGGCTAGCGGCTACAATGAGCAGTTCTTC
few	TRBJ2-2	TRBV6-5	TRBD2	CASSWRLAGGTGELFF	TGTGCCAGCAGTTGGCGCCTGGCGGGGGGAACCGGGGAGCTGTTTTTT
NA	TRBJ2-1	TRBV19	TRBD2	CASSSRLAGGPDEQFF	TGTGCCAGTAGTTCCCGACTAGCGGGAGGGCCCGATGAGCAGTTCTTC
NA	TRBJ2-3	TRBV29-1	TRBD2	CSVTGTSLKDTQYF	TGCAGCGTTACCGGGACTAGCTTAAAAGATACGCAGTATTTT
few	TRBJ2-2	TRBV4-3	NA	CASSQLAGANGELFF	TGCGCCAGCAGCCAACTCGCAGGGGCTAACGGGGAGCTGTTTTTT
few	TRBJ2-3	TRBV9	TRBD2	CASSATTSGRGPDTQYF	TGTGCCAGCAGCGCCACGACTAGCGGGAGGGGCCCAGATACGCAGTATTTT
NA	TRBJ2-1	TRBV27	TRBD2	CASSYLAGGYEQFF	TGTGCCAGCAGTTATTTAGCGGGAGGGTATGAGCAGTTCTTC
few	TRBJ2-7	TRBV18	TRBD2	CASSPPGLAGISSYEQYF	TGTGCCAGCTCACCACCTGGGCTAGCGGGAATAAGCTCCTACGAGCAGTACTTC
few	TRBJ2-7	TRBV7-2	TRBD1	CASSVQGASSYEQYF	TGTGCCAGCAGCGTACAGGGGGCGAGCTCCTACGAGCAGTACTTC
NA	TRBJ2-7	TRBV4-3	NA	CASSSLSEPSYEQYF	TGCGCCAGCAGTTCCCTGAGCGAGCCCTCCTACGAGCAGTACTTC
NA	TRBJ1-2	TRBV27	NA	CASRRDSNNYGYTF	TGTGCCAGCAGACGTGACAGTAATAACTATGGCTACACCTTC
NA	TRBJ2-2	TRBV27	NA	CASRGTGRATGELFF	TGTGCCAGCAGAGGTACAGGGCGGGCCACCGGGGAGCTGTTTTTT
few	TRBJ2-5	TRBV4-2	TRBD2	CASSQDRAGVETQYF	TGTGCCAGCAGCCAAGATAGAGCGGGAGTTGAGACCCAGTACTTC
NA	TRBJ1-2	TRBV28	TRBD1	CASSSYRGRAWGYTF	TGTGCCAGCAGTTCCTACAGGGGGCGAGCTTGGGGCTACACCTTC
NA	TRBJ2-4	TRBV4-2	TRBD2	CASSQLAGGSAGNIQYF	TGTGCCAGCAGCCAACTAGCGGGAGGTTCCGCCGGAAACATTCAGTACTTC
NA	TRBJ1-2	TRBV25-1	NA	CASSGGLAVNYGYTF	TGTGCCAGCAGTGGGGGGCTAGCGGTTAACTATGGCTACACCTTC
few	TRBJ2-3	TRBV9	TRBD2	CASSVGAGGLDTQYF	TGTGCCAGCAGCGTAGGAGCGGGAGGGTTAGATACGCAGTATTTT
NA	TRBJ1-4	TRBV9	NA	CASSVRGAANEKLFF	TGTGCCAGCAGCGTACGGGGGGCCGCTAATGAAAAACTGTTTTTT
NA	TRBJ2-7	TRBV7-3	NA	CASSPHGSYEQYF	TGTGCCAGCAGCCCACATGGCTCCTACGAGCAGTACTTC
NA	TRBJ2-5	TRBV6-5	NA	CASGRDSQETQYF	TGTGCCAGCGGCCGGGACTCACAAGAGACCCAGTACTTC
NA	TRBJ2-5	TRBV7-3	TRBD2	CASSLTAGGPGETQYF	TGTGCCAGCAGCTTAACCGCGGGAGGGCCGGGGGAGACCCAGTACTTC
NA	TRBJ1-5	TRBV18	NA	CASSPGQTNQPQHF	TGTGCCAGCTCACCAGGACAGACTAATCAGCCCCAGCATTTT
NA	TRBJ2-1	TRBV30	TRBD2	CAWSVLGLAAYNEQFF	TGTGCCTGGAGTGTTTTGGGACTAGCGGCCTACAATGAGCAGTTCTTC
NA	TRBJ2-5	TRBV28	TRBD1	CASRRQGQETQYF	TGTGCCAGCAGAAGACAGGGACAGGAGACCCAGTACTTC
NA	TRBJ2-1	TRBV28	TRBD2	CASSLGGETSYNEQFF	TGTGCCAGCAGTTTAGGGGGGGAGACCTCCTACAATGAGCAGTTCTTC
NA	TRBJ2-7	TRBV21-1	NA	CASPETGPVGEQYF	TGTGCCAGCCCTGAGACAGGCCCCGTGGGCGAGCAGTACTTC
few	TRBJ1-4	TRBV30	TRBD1	CAWRRQGMEEKLFF	TGTGCCTGGAGGAGACAGGGTATGGAGGAAAAACTGTTTTTT
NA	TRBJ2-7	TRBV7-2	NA	CASSLDGNSYEQYF	TGTGCCAGCAGCTTAGACGGGAACTCCTACGAGCAGTACTTC
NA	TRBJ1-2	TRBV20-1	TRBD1	CSARQGEGYTF	TGCAGTGCTAGACAGGGGGAAGGCTACACCTTC
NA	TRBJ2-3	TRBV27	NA	CASSFRRFSTDTQYF	TGTGCCAGCAGTTTCCGGCGGTTTAGCACAGATACGCAGTATTTT
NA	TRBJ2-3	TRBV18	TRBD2	CASSPGLAGSTDTQYF	TGTGCCAGCTCACCCGGACTAGCGGGGAGCACAGATACGCAGTATTTT
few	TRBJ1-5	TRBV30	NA	CAWSVRLSQPQHF	TGTGCCTGGAGTGTGAGGTTGAGTCAGCCCCAGCATTTT
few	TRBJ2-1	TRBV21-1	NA	CASSNGLADCQFF	TGTGCCAGCAGCAATGGCCTAGCGGATTGTCAGTTCTTC
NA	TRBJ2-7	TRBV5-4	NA	CASRNTLDSYEQYF	TGTGCCAGCAGGAATACCCTAGACTCCTACGAGCAGTACTTC
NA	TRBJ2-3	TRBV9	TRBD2	CASSVGETSGSTDTQYF	TGTGCCAGCAGCGTAGGTGAAACTAGCGGGAGCACAGATACGCAGTATTTT
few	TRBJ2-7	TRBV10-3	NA	CAIKEQGGSEQYF	TGTGCCATCAAGGAACAGGGTGGTAGTGAGCAGTACTTC
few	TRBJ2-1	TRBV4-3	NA	CASSQDGSPPDNEQFF	TGCGCCAGCAGCCAAGATGGTAGCCCGCCGGACAATGAGCAGTTCTTC
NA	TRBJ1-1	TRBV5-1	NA	CASSSRIANTEAFF	TGCGCCAGCAGCTCCAGGATCGCGAACACTGAAGCTTTCTTT
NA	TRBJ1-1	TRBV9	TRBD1	CASSTRPSTGEAFF	TGTGCCAGCAGCACACGACCTTCGACAGGGGAAGCTTTCTTT
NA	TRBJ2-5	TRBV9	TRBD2	CASSVASHLTSGSREETQYF	TGTGCCAGCAGCGTAGCTTCTCATTTGACTAGCGGGAGTCGGGAAGAGACCCAGTACTTC